The entry that follows covers one TCR beta chain sequence. V dropped 6 bases and J dropped 4; count of bases not matched to a gene: 6. This CDR3 is 15 amino acids long. Germline V gene sequence: CDR1 MDHEN, CDR2 SYDVKM. Profiled with immunoSEQ multiplex PCR; TCRdb holds only in-frame clones, not every one. The sample contains under 250,000 clones, about 86% of which appear only once. This record comes from a study of blood T cell repertoires in COVID-19. Background on the study: The United States, Italy and Spain supplied acute and convalescent COVID-19 samples. PBMCs, B-cell-depleted T cells, or T cells provided the cDNA or gDNA that made up the material.

Sequencing input: peripheral blood. This TCR derives from a middle-aged man with active or convalescent COVID-19. V usage is TRBV28 and J usage is TRBJ1-3, with TRBD1 identical over 10 bases. The CDR3 protein is CASRGTGAGGNTIYF. CDR3 DNA: TGTGCCAGCAGAGGGACAGGGGCTGGAGGAAACACCATATATTTT.